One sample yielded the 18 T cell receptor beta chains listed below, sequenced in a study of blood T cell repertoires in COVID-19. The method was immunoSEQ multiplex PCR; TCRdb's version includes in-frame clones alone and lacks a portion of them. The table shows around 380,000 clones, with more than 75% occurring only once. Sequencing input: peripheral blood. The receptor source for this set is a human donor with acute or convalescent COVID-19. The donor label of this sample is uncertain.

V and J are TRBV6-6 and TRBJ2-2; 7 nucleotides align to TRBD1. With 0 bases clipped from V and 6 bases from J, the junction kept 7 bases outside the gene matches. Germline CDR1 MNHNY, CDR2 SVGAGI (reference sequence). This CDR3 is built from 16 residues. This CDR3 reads CASSYSATGWAGELFF. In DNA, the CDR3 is TGTGCCAGCAGTTACTCCGCGACAGGGTGGGCCGGGGAGCTGTTTTTT.

DNA for the CDR3: TGTGCCAGCAGTTTATTAGCGGGTGCTTATGAGCAGTACTTC. Translated, it gives CASSLLAGAYEQYF. This rearrangement joins TRBV28 to TRBJ2-7, with 7 bases fitting TRBD2. Germline-derived CDR1 and CDR2 are MDHEN and SYDVKM. The CDR3 covers 14 residues. After removal of 1 base from V and 7 bases from J, the junction contained 7 bases not matched to a gene. The variable domain in full, completed from reference TRBV28 and TRBJ2-7, reads DVKVTQSSRYLVKRTGEKVFLECVQDMDHENMFWYRQDPGLGLRLIYFSYDVKMKEKGDIPEGYSVSREKKERFSLILESASTNQTSMYLCASSLLAGAYEQYFGPGTRLTVT.

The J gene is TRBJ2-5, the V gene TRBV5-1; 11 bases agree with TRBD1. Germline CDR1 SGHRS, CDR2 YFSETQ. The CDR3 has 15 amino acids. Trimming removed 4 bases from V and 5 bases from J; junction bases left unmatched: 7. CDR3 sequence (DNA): TGCGCCAGCAGCCTGGAGGACAGGGGGCGTGAGACCCAGTACTTC. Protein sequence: CASSLEDRGRETQYF.

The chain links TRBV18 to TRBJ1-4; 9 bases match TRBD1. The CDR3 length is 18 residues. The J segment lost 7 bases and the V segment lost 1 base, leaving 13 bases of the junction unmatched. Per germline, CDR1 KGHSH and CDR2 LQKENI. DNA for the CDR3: TGTGCCAGCTCACCACTAACCACAGGGGGCAGGACGATTGAAAAACTGTTTTTT. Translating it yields CASSPLTTGGRTIEKLFF.

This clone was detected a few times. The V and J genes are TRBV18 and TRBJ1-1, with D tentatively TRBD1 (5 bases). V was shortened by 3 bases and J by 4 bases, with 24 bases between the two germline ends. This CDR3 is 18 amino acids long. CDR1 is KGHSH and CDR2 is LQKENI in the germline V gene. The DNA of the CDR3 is TGTGCCAGCTCACCGGCAGGGCTTATGGGGTCGAGAATCACTGAAGCTTTCTTT. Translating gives CASSPAGLMGSRITEAFF.

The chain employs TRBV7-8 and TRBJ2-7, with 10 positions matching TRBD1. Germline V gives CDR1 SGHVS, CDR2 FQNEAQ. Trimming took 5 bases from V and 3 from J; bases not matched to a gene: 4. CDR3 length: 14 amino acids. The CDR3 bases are TGTGCCAGCAGCGGGCGGACAGGGGGCTACGAGCAGTACTTC. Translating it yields CASSGRTGGYEQYF.

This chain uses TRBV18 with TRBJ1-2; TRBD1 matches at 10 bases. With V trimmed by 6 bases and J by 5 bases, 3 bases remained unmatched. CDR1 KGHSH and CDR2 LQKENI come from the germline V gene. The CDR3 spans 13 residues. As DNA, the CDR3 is TGTGCCAGCTCCCAGGGACAGGGGTATGGCTACACCTTC. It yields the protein CASSQGQGYGYTF.

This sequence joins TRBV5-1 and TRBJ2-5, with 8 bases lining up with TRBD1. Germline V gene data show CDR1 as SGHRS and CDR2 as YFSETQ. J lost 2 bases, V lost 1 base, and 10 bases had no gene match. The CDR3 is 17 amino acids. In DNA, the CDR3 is TGCGCCAGCAGCTTGATCGGGACAGGTGCCCCTCAAGAGACCCAGTACTTC. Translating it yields CASSLIGTGAPQETQYF.

DNA for the CDR3: TGTGCCAACTCACCCACAGGTAACTATGGCTACACCTTC. It specifies CANSPTGNYGYTF. This chain connects TRBV25-1 to TRBJ1-2; D is perhaps TRBD1 (5 bases). Trimming took 10 bases from V and 1 from J, leaving 13 bases between them. The germline CDR1 and CDR2 sequences are MGHDK and SYGVNS. CDR3 size: 13 residues.

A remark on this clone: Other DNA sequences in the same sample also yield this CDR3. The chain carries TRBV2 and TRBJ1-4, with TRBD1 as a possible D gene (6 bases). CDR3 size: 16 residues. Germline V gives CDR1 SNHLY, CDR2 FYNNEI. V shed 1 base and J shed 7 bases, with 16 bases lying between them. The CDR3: CASSEGGGGRPEKLFF. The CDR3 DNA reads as TGTGCCAGCAGTGAAGGAGGGGGGGGTAGGCCTGAAAAACTGTTTTTT.

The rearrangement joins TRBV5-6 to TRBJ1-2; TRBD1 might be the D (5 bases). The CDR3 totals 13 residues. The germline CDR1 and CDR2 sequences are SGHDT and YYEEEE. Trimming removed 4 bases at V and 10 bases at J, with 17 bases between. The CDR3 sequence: CASSPQVPTFYTF. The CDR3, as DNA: TGTGCCAGCAGCCCACAGGTTCCGACTTTCTACACCTTC.

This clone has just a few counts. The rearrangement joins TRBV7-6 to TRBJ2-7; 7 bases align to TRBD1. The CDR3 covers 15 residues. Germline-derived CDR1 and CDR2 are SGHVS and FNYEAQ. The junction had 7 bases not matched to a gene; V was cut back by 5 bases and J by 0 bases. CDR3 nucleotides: TGTGCCAGCAGCCCAGGACAGGTCCGCTCCTACGAGCAGTACTTC. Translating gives CASSPGQVRSYEQYF.

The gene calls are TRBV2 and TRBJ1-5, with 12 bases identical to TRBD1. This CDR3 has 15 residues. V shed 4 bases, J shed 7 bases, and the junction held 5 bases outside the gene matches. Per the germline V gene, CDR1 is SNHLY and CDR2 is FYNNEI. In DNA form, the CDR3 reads TGTGCCAGCAGTGTAGGGACAGGGGGCGGACAGCCCCAGCATTTT. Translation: CASSVGTGGGQPQHF.

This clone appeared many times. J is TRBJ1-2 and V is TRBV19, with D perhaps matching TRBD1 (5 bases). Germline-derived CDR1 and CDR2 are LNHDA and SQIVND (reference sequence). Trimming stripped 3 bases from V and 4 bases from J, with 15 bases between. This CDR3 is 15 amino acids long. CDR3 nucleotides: TGTGCCAGTAGTATGGGGCCCGAGCCGACCTATGGCTACACCTTC. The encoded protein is CASSMGPEPTYGYTF.

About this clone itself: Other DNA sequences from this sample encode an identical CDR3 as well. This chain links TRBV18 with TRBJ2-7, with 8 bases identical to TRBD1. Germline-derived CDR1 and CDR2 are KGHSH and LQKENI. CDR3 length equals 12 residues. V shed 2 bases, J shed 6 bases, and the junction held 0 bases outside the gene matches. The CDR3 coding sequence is TGTGCCAGCTCACCAGACAGGGGCGAGCAGTACTTC. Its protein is CASSPDRGEQYF. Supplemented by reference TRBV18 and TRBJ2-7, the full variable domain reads NAGVMQNPRHLVRRRGQEARLRCSPMKGHSHVYWYRQLPEEGLKFMVYLQKENIIDESGMPKERFSAEFPKEGPSILRIQQVVRGDSAAYFCASSPDRGEQYFGPGTRLTVT.

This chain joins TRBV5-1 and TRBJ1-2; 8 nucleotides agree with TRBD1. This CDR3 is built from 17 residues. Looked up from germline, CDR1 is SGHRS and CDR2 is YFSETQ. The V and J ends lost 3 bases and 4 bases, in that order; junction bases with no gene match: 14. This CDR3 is CASSSQTGQGRSYGYTF. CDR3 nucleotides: TGCGCCAGCAGCTCCCAAACCGGACAGGGTCGTAGCTATGGCTACACCTTC. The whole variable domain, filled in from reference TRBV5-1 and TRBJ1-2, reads KAGVTQTPRYLIKTRGQQVTLSCSPISGHRSVSWYQQTPGQGLQFLFEYFSETQRNKGNFPGRFSGRQFSNSRSEMNVSTLELGDSALYLCASSSQTGQGRSYGYTFGSGTRLTVV.

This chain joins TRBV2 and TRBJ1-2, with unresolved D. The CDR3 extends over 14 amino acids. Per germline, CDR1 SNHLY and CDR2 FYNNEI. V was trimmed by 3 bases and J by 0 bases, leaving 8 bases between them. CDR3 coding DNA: TGTGCCAGCAGTGACGCCTATTCTAACTATGGCTACACCTTC. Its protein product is CASSDAYSNYGYTF.

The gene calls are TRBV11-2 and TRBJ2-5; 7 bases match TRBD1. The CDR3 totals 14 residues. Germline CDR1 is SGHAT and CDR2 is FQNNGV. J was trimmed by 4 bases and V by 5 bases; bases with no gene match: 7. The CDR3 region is CASSANRGGETQYF. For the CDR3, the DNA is TGTGCCAGCAGCGCAAACAGGGGTGGAGAGACCCAGTACTTC.